The 26 T cell receptor beta chains reported below all come from one sample, sequenced in a study of T cells after yellow fever vaccination. A single record per CDR3 protein comes from TCRdb applying MiXCR to the 5' RACE reads. Among some 340,000 distinct CDR3 sequences listed, about 4% were seen once. The sequencing here drew on PBMCs, taken 5 days after the yellow fever booster vaccination. The receptor set was obtained from a young man who received the YFV17D yellow fever vaccine.

This clonotype has a handful of counts. The chain is built from TRBV5-4 and TRBJ2-3, with TRBD2 matching 10 bases. The CDR3 is 15 amino acids. Germline V gene data show CDR1 as SGHNT and CDR2 as YYREEE (reference sequence). The V segment lost 4 bases and the J segment 3 bases; nucleotides outside the gene matches: 5. Written as DNA, the CDR3 is TGTGCCAGCAGCCATCCGGGACTAGCGACAGATACGCAGTATTTT. Translation: CASSHPGLATDTQYF.

The chain joins TRBV7-8 to TRBJ2-3; no firm D call. There are 16 residues in the CDR3. The V gene's germline CDR1 is SGHVS and CDR2 FQNEAQ. Trimming removed 3 bases at V and 1 base at J, with 14 bases between. In nucleotides, the CDR3 is TGTGCCAGCAGCTTCCTCAGGTTCCCCCGCACAGATACGCAGTATTTT. Amino acid sequence: CASSFLRFPRTDTQYF.

This clonotype was observed at least ten times. The J gene is TRBJ1-2, the V gene TRBV10-3, with D possibly being TRBD1 (6 bases). V was trimmed by 3 bases and J by 8 bases, leaving 19 bases between them. This CDR3 is 15 amino acids long. Germline assignment: CDR1 ENHRY and CDR2 SYGVKD. This CDR3 reads CAISDSGDDIRGYTF. In nucleotides, the CDR3 is TGTGCCATCAGTGACTCAGGGGACGACATTCGGGGCTACACCTTC.

In the case of this clonotype: This may come from a read error, since a much larger clone is one base off. CDR3 sequence reads: CASTPGSGGSYEEYF. The DNA for the CDR3 is TGTGCCAGCACCCCCGGGTCGGGGGGGTCCTACGAGGAGTACTTC. This chain links TRBV7-6 with TRBJ2-7, with 8 bases aligning to TRBD2. The CDR3 length is 15 residues. Germline CDR1 SGHVS, CDR2 FNYEAQ. Complete variable domain (other parts from reference TRBV7-6 and TRBJ2-7): GAGVSQSPRYKVTKRGQDVALRCDPISGHVSLYWYRQALGQGPEFLTYFNYEAQQDKSGLPNDRFSAERPEGSISTLTIQRTEQRDSAMYRCASTPGSGGSYEEYFGPGTRLTVT.

This clonotype was seen ten or more times. The rearrangement uses TRBV6-2 or TRBV6-3 and TRBJ1-5; no clear D gene. Germline V gene sequence: CDR1 MNHEY, CDR2 SVGEGT. V lost 2 bases and J 5 bases, leaving 10 bases between the germline ends. The CDR3 is made up of 14 amino acids. The CDR3 spells CASSYGDPHQPQHF. Here the CDR3 DNA reads TGTGCCAGCAGTTACGGAGACCCCCATCAGCCCCAGCATTTT.

This clonotype was seen repeatedly, ten times or more. This chain joins TRBV5-1 and TRBJ2-5; D possibly matches TRBD1 or TRBD2 (6 bases each). The CDR3 extends over 14 amino acids. Germline assignment: CDR1 SGHRS and CDR2 YFSETQ. Trimming took off 7 bases at V and 2 bases at J, with 15 bases between the two ends. CDR3 nucleotides: TGCGCCAGCTCCCCTGGAGGGGGGCAAGAGACCCAGTACTTC. It translates to CASSPGGGQETQYF.

The chain combines TRBV7-9 with TRBJ1-1; no clear D gene. This CDR3 spans 14 amino acids. Germline-derived CDR1 and CDR2 are SEHNR and FQNEAQ (reference sequence). Trimming cost V 5 bases and J 8 bases, with 18 bases left between them. The chain's CDR3 is CASSGRYGVSEAFF. The CDR3 nucleotides are TGTGCCAGCAGCGGCCGATATGGGGTCTCAGAAGCTTTCTTT.

A few counts support this clonotype. This rearrangement joins TRBV20-1 to TRBJ2-2; D call uncertain. Germline lookup yields CDR1 DFQATT and CDR2 SNEGSKA (reference sequence). The CDR3 has 11 residues. Deletions cut 5 bases from V and 5 bases from J, with 6 bases between. CDR3 amino acids: CSAWATGELFF. In DNA form, the CDR3 reads TGCAGTGCTTGGGCGACCGGGGAGCTGTTTTTT.

The J gene is TRBJ2-2, the V gene TRBV29-1; 8 bases map to TRBD1. J lost 0 bases, V lost 7 bases, and 13 bases had no gene match. The CDR3 spans 17 residues. Germline assignment: CDR1 SQVTM and CDR2 ANQGSEA. CDR3 sequence reads: CSAVKTGGLANTGELFF. CDR3 DNA sequence: TGCAGCGCCGTGAAAACAGGGGGATTGGCGAACACCGGGGAGCTGTTTTTT.

The chain uses TRBV20-1 and TRBJ1-6; no definite D call. Trimming took off 0 bases at V and 1 base at J, with 7 bases between the two ends. From germline, CDR1 is DFQATT and CDR2 SNEGSKA (reference sequence). The CDR3 is 15 residues long. CDR3 region: CSARDRGSYNSPLHF. CDR3 nucleotides: TGCAGTGCTAGAGATCGGGGTTCCTATAATTCACCCCTCCACTTT.

This clonotype appeared many times. This chain's CDR3 is CASSEWRVEQYF. The CDR3 coding sequence is TGCGCCAGCAGTGAGTGGAGGGTCGAGCAGTACTTC. The chain uses TRBV10-2 and TRBJ2-7; tentatively, D is TRBD2 (6 bases). Trimming cost V 1 base and J 6 bases, with 7 bases left between them. There are 12 residues in the CDR3. CDR1 and CDR2 (germline): WSHSY, SAAADI.

The chain links TRBV5-1 to TRBJ1-5; D possibly corresponds to TRBD1 (6 bases). Germline CDR1 reads SGHRS; CDR2 reads YFSETQ. The CDR3 loop spans 15 amino acids. V was shortened by 7 bases and J by 1 base, with 15 bases between the two germline ends. The CDR3 bases are TGCGCCAGCCGACAGGACGGGGGAAGCAATCAGCCCCAGCATTTT. Translating it yields CASRQDGGSNQPQHF.

This clonotype showed up many times. This rearrangement joins TRBV29-1 to TRBJ2-2; 12 bases are shared with TRBD1. This CDR3 is 16 amino acids long. Germline lookup yields CDR1 SQVTM and CDR2 ANQGSEA. J gave up 8 bases and V 1 base, and 8 bases lay outside the gene matches. The CDR3 sequence: CSVEGLRDRGRGELFF. The CDR3 DNA reads as TGCAGCGTTGAAGGCCTTAGGGACAGGGGGCGAGGGGAGCTGTTTTTT.

This chain connects TRBV6-2 or TRBV6-3 to TRBJ1-2, with 10 bases that match TRBD1. This CDR3 is 15 amino acids long. Germline-derived CDR1 and CDR2 are MNHEY and SVGEGT. The trim removed 0 bases at V and 7 bases at J, leaving 5 bases unmatched. In DNA form, the CDR3 reads TGTGCCAGCAGTTACTCGTCTGGGACAGGGGTTGGCTACACCTTC. Its protein is CASSYSSGTGVGYTF.

The chain has TRBV5-1 and TRBJ2-1; D possibly corresponds to TRBD1 (5 bases). Deletions cut 6 bases from V and 9 bases from J, with 10 bases between. Per germline, CDR1 SGHRS and CDR2 YFSETQ. The CDR3 sequence is 11 residues long. The DNA of the CDR3 is TGCGCCAGCACCCAGGGAATTGAGCAGTTCTTC. Translating gives CASTQGIEQFF.

This clonotype was observed a few times. V is TRBV18 and J is TRBJ2-3, with D hard to call. Germline V lookup: CDR1 KGHSH, CDR2 LQKENI. This CDR3 comprises 18 residues. V lost 5 bases to trimming and J lost 0 bases, with 21 bases between them. DNA of the CDR3: TGTGCCAGCTCATCCGGTCAATCCAGCGCCCCTAGCACAGATACGCAGTATTTT. Its protein is CASSSGQSSAPSTDTQYF.

In its sample, this clonotype was seen many times. V and J are TRBV7-9 and TRBJ2-2; 7 bases are a match to TRBD1. This CDR3 comprises 16 residues. Unmatched junction bases numbered 1, after V lost 0 bases and J lost 0 bases. The germline CDR1 and CDR2 sequences are SEHNR and FQNEAQ (reference sequence). Here the CDR3 reads CASSLAGTANTGELFF. As DNA, the CDR3 is TGTGCCAGCAGCTTAGCGGGGACAGCGAACACCGGGGAGCTGTTTTTT.

This clonotype was counted ten times or more. V is TRBV6-5 and J is TRBJ1-1, with D maybe TRBD1 (6 bases). V was clipped by 2 bases and J by 11 bases, with 15 bases between them. The length of the CDR3 is 13 residues. Germline loops: CDR1 MNHEY, CDR2 SVGAGI. In DNA, the CDR3 is TGTGCCAGCAGTTACGTCGGGGGGCGTGTGGCTTTCTTT. Its protein is CASSYVGGRVAFF.

This clonotype has ten or more counts. The chain links TRBV29-1 to TRBJ2-3; a weak D match, TRBD1 (5 bases). Trimming removed 4 bases at V and 6 bases at J, with 14 bases between. The CDR3 loop spans 13 amino acids. The V gene's germline CDR1 is SQVTM and CDR2 ANQGSEA. CDR3 sequence reads: CSVVGGTGDTQYF. CDR3 in DNA: TGCAGCGTTGTGGGCGGAACAGGCGATACGCAGTATTTT.

This clonotype has a handful of counts. V and J are TRBV7-6 and TRBJ2-3, with no clear D. CDR3 length: 15 amino acids. Germline values: CDR1 SGHVS, CDR2 FNYEAQ. The V gene lost 1 base and the J gene lost 6 bases, with 14 bases spanning the gap. The CDR3 is CASSLDYRRLDTQYF. The CDR3 DNA sequence: TGTGCCAGCAGCTTAGATTATCGTAGACTCGATACGCAGTATTTT. The full variable domain, in which reference TRBV7-6 and TRBJ2-3 provide the parts outside the CDR3, is GAGVSQSPRYKVTKRGQDVALRCDPISGHVSLYWYRQALGQGPEFLTYFNYEAQQDKSGLPNDRFSAERPEGSISTLTIQRTEQRDSAMYRCASSLDYRRLDTQYFGPGTRLTVL.

The table lists this clonotype with a few counts. This chain connects TRBV9 to TRBJ2-3; 10 nucleotides match TRBD2. CDR1 and CDR2 (germline): SGDLS, YYNGEE. The CDR3 length is 17 residues. The V and J ends lost 0 bases and 5 bases, in that order; junction bases with no gene match: 9. The chain's CDR3 is CASSVGSGGAGGDTQYF. For the CDR3, the DNA is TGTGCCAGCAGCGTAGGGAGCGGGGGGGCCGGCGGAGATACGCAGTATTTT.

This sequence joins TRBV4-3 and TRBJ2-3; 8 bases match TRBD2. Per the germline V gene, CDR1 is LGHNA and CDR2 is YSLEER. J gave up 0 bases and V 0 bases, and 2 bases lay outside the gene matches. CDR3 length: 16 amino acids. CDR3 protein: CASSQEGGGSTDTQYF. DNA of the CDR3: TGCGCCAGCAGCCAAGAGGGCGGGGGGAGCACAGATACGCAGTATTTT.

This clonotype has at least ten counts. The chain employs TRBV5-1 and TRBJ2-1, with 10 bases that match TRBD2. The CDR3 is 17 residues long. V lost 0 bases and J lost 3; bases outside the gene matches: 6. The germline V gene has CDR1 SGHRS and CDR2 YFSETQ. The CDR3 is CASSLVPLAGNYNEQFF. CDR3 bases: TGCGCCAGCAGCTTGGTCCCACTAGCGGGGAACTACAATGAGCAGTTCTTC.

This clonotype occurred a few times. V gene TRBV4-1 combines with J gene TRBJ2-3; D might be TRBD1 (7 bases). The germline V gene has CDR1 MGHRA and CDR2 YSYEKL. The V and J ends lost 1 base and 6 bases respectively, with 14 bases between them. The CDR3 extends over 15 amino acids. Here the CDR3 reads CASSQAGQGGDTQYF. CDR3 coding DNA: TGCGCCAGCAGCCAAGCCGGTCAGGGGGGTGATACGCAGTATTTT.

This clonotype was seen a handful of times. This chain joins TRBV5-1 and TRBJ1-1, with D possibly TRBD1 on 5 matching bases. This CDR3 region has 15 residues. Germline lookup yields CDR1 SGHRS and CDR2 YFSETQ. V lost 4 bases to trimming and J lost 7 bases, with 20 bases between them. The CDR3 nucleotides read TGCGCCAGCAGCCGATTGGGGGGGAAGCCGGGTGAAGCTTTCTTT. The encoded protein is CASSRLGGKPGEAFF.

This clonotype was counted between two and nine times. V and J are TRBV6-2 or TRBV6-3 and TRBJ2-7, with D unclear. The germline CDR1 and CDR2 sequences are MNHEY and SVGEGT. CDR3 length equals 13 residues. The ends were cut back, 5 bases at V and 1 base at J, with 9 bases in the middle. CDR3 nucleotides: TGTGCCAGCAGTCAGACTCTATCCTACGAGCAGTACGTC. Translating gives CASSQTLSYEQYV.